A single sample is the source of the 21 T cell receptor beta chains below, sequenced in a study of blood T cell repertoires in COVID-19. TCRdb keeps only in-frame clones here, not all; method: immunoSEQ multiplex PCR. The data contain 120,000 to 150,000 clones, roughly 85% of them seen just once; the ten biggest clones take up about 2.9%. Sequencing was performed on peripheral blood. The origin of the receptors is a man aged 45-65 years with acute or convalescent COVID-19.

This chain connects TRBV19 to TRBJ1-2; TRBD1 matches at 7 bases. Looked up from germline, CDR1 is LNHDA and CDR2 is SQIVND (reference sequence). The CDR3 runs to 16 residues. V shed 5 bases and J 2 bases; nucleotides not matched to a gene: 11. The CDR3 reads CASSVGGAGDNYGYTF. The CDR3 DNA is TGTGCCAGTAGTGTAGGGGGCGCGGGGGACAACTATGGCTACACCTTC.

This sequence joins TRBV7-9 and TRBJ1-2; 8 bases match TRBD1. From germline, CDR1 is SEHNR and CDR2 FQNEAQ (reference sequence). This CDR3 is built from 16 residues. Trimming removed 5 bases from V and 2 bases from J; junction bases left unmatched: 10. CDR3 sequence reads: CASSHRYRDRNYGYTF. CDR3 bases: TGTGCCAGCAGCCACAGATACCGGGACAGGAACTATGGCTACACCTTC. The variable domain in full, completed from reference TRBV7-9 and TRBJ1-2, reads DTGVSQNPRHKITKRGQNVTFRCDPISEHNRLYWYRQTLGQGPEFLTYFQNEAQLEKSRLLSDRFSAERPKGSFSTLEIQRTEQGDSAMYLCASSHRYRDRNYGYTFGSGTRLTVV.

The V and J genes are TRBV19 and TRBJ1-1; no reliable D call. Germline V gene sequence: CDR1 LNHDA, CDR2 SQIVND (reference sequence). Trimming pared 5 bases from V and 1 base from J, leaving 14 bases between. CDR3 length: 15 amino acids. DNA for the CDR3: TGTGCCAGTAGTCCCAGCAACAGTGGGAACACTGAAGCTTTCTTT. It translates to CASSPSNSGNTEAFF.

The chain links TRBV9 to TRBJ1-1; TRBD1 is a possible D gene (5 bases). Germline V gene data show CDR1 as SGDLS and CDR2 as YYNGEE. The CDR3 covers 15 residues. Deletions cut 0 bases from V and 2 bases from J, with 11 bases between. In nucleotides, the CDR3 is TGTGCCAGCAGCGTAGATCGGCAGGGCAACACTGAAGCTTTCTTT. This encodes CASSVDRQGNTEAFF.

This clone was seen a few times. The genes are TRBV20-1 and TRBJ1-2; no firm D call. With 6 bases removed from V and 8 bases from J, the gap between germline ends came to 13 bases. The CDR3 contains 11 residues. Germline CDR1 DFQATT, CDR2 SNEGSKA (reference sequence). The CDR3 sequence is CSAPMGQGYTF. As DNA, the CDR3 is TGCAGTGCCCCAATGGGCCAAGGCTACACCTTC.

The chain has TRBV7-9 and TRBJ2-7, with 10 nucleotides matching TRBD1. The CDR3 is 16 residues long. The V and J ends lost 4 bases and 3 bases, in that order; junction bases with no gene match: 9. CDR1 SEHNR and CDR2 FQNEAQ come from the germline V gene (reference sequence). The CDR3 region is CASSSRADRGDYEQYF. In DNA form, the CDR3 reads TGTGCCAGCAGCTCCCGGGCGGACAGGGGGGACTACGAGCAGTACTTC.

This clone was seen only a few times. The V gene is TRBV5-6, the J gene TRBJ1-4, with a possible D match to TRBD1 (5 bases). The V gene lost 7 bases and the J gene lost 8 bases, with 21 bases spanning the gap. This CDR3 is built from 15 residues. Germline V gene lookup returns CDR1 SGHDT and CDR2 YYEEEE. In DNA form, the CDR3 reads TGTGCCAGCTCCGGCAGGGAACGCTTGGAAGAAAAACTGTTTTTT. Translated, it gives CASSGRERLEEKLFF.

The chain employs TRBV13 and TRBJ1-1; 7 nucleotides align to TRBD1. With 0 bases clipped from V and 6 bases from J, the junction kept 1 base outside the gene matches. Per germline, CDR1 PRHDT and CDR2 FYEKMQ (reference sequence). The CDR3 contains 13 residues. The CDR3 reads CASSLGDRPEAFF. CDR3 in DNA: TGTGCCAGCAGCTTAGGGGACAGGCCTGAAGCTTTCTTT.

J is TRBJ2-5 and V is TRBV11-3; 9 bases are shared with TRBD2. V was clipped by 1 base and J by 4 bases; unmatched bases: 7. There are 16 residues in the CDR3. Germline V CDR1 and CDR2: SGHNT, YENEEA. The CDR3 DNA sequence: TGTGCCAGCAGCTTAGGGGTAGCGGGAGAGCGAGAGACCCAGTACTTC. Translation: CASSLGVAGERETQYF. Variable domain in full (rest from reference TRBV11-3 and TRBJ2-5): EAGVVQSPRYKIIEKKQPVAFWCNPISGHNTLYWYLQNLGQGPELLIRYENEEAVDDSQLPKDRFSAERLKGVDSTLKIQPAELGDSAVYLCASSLGVAGERETQYFGPGTRLLVL.

The chain links TRBV7-6 to TRBJ2-3; 9 bases are shared with TRBD2. This CDR3 is 15 amino acids long. In germline, CDR1 is SGHVS, CDR2 FNYEAQ. V shed 6 bases, J shed 1 base, and the junction held 5 bases outside the gene matches. DNA for the CDR3: TGTGCCAGCAGTCTTGTAGCGGGGGGCACAGATACGCAGTATTTT. Encoded protein: CASSLVAGGTDTQYF.

The chain joins TRBV7-3 to TRBJ2-7, with 11 positions matching TRBD2. The CDR3 spans 14 residues. The V gene's germline CDR1 is SGHTA and CDR2 FQGTGA. V shed 5 bases and J 3 bases; nucleotides not matched to a gene: 3. CDR3 sequence (DNA): TGTGCCAGCAGCCCCGGGACTAGCGGCTACGAGCAGTACTTC. The encoded protein is CASSPGTSGYEQYF.

The rearrangement uses TRBV24-1 and TRBJ2-6; D may be TRBD1 (5 bases). This CDR3 region has 16 residues. CDR1 and CDR2 from the germline V gene are KGHDR and SFDVKD. Between the trimmed V and J ends, which lost 4 bases and 3 bases, there was a span of 12 bases. In nucleotides, the CDR3 is TGTGCCACCAGTGACCCTCCAGGGAATGGGGCCAACGTCCTGACTTTC. This sequence encodes CATSDPPGNGANVLTF.

The chain couples TRBV28 to TRBJ1-5; the D gene is possibly TRBD1 (5 bases). Germline CDR1 reads MDHEN; CDR2 reads SYDVKM. CDR3 length: 12 residues. V dropped 8 bases and J dropped 4 bases, with 9 bases sitting between them. CDR3 coding DNA: TGTGCCAGCCTCAGGGTTAATCAGCCCCAGCATTTT. Translated, it gives CASLRVNQPQHF.

This clone has just one count. The chain is built from TRBV28 and TRBJ2-7; 7 bases match TRBD1. The CDR3 length is 15 residues. V trimming: 6 bases; J trimming: 7 bases; junction bases outside the gene matches: 15. CDR1 and CDR2 from the germline V gene are MDHEN and SYDVKM. CDR3 protein: CASSWPGTASGEQYF. CDR3 DNA sequence: TGTGCCAGCAGCTGGCCGGGGACAGCATCTGGGGAGCAGTACTTC. Combining the CDR3 with reference TRBV28 and TRBJ2-7 gives the whole variable domain DVKVTQSSRYLVKRTGEKVFLECVQDMDHENMFWYRQDPGLGLRLIYFSYDVKMKEKGDIPEGYSVSREKKERFSLILESASTNQTSMYLCASSWPGTASGEQYFGPGTRLTVT.

V is TRBV7-8 and J is TRBJ1-5, with no clear D. Trimming shortened V by 5 bases and J by 5 bases, and 16 bases separated the two germline ends. The CDR3 sequence is 15 residues long. Germline CDR1 SGHVS, CDR2 FQNEAQ. CDR3 in amino acids: CASSPSPTSHQPQHF. For the CDR3, the DNA is TGTGCCAGCAGCCCCAGTCCGACTTCCCATCAGCCCCAGCATTTT.

The chain carries TRBV7-2 and TRBJ1-2; D not certain. Germline assignment: CDR1 SGHTA and CDR2 FQGNSA. The CDR3 contains 13 residues. The V and J ends lost 4 bases and 2 bases respectively, with 8 bases between them. The DNA of the CDR3 is TGTGCCAGCAGCTCACGGTTGAACTATGGCTACACCTTC. Protein sequence: CASSSRLNYGYTF.

The V gene is TRBV18, the J gene TRBJ1-5, with 11 bases aligning to TRBD1. The CDR3 is 17 residues long. Looked up from germline, CDR1 is KGHSH and CDR2 is LQKENI. Trimming at V came to 0 bases and at J to 5 bases, leaving 6 bases not matched to a gene. The chain's CDR3 is CASSPPRTGGIYQPQHF. The DNA of the CDR3 is TGTGCCAGCTCACCACCGCGGACAGGGGGCATTTATCAGCCCCAGCATTTT.

This sequence joins TRBV11-3 and TRBJ2-3; TRBD1 agrees at 8 bases. CDR1 SGHNT and CDR2 YENEEA come from the germline V gene. Germline trimming cut 4 bases from V and 0 bases from J; bases unmatched to any gene: 6. This CDR3 has 16 amino acids. CDR3 loop: CASSYDRDRSTDTQYF. CDR3 DNA: TGTGCCAGCAGCTACGACCGGGACAGGAGCACAGATACGCAGTATTTT.

The V gene is TRBV5-1, the J gene TRBJ2-1; D is perhaps TRBD1 (6 bases). The CDR3 length is 15 residues. CDR1 is SGHRS and CDR2 is YFSETQ in the germline V gene. V gave up 6 bases and J gave up 2 bases, with 15 bases separating them. The CDR3 loop is CASTPIAGAYNEQFF. As DNA, the CDR3 is TGCGCCAGCACCCCCATTGCAGGGGCCTACAATGAGCAGTTCTTC.

The rearrangement uses TRBV3-1 (or the pseudogene TRBV3-2) and TRBJ2-1, with 10 bases matching TRBD2. The ends lost 7 bases at V and 11 bases at J; junction bases unmatched: 5. Germline assignment: CDR1 LGHDT and CDR2 YNNKEL (reference sequence). The CDR3 covers 12 residues. This CDR3 reads CASIGTSDQQFF. The CDR3 bases are TGTGCCAGCATCGGGACTAGCGACCAGCAGTTCTTC.

J is TRBJ2-7 and V is TRBV6-1, with 14 bases that match TRBD2. Germline CDR1 MNHNS, CDR2 SASEGT. Germline trimming cut 1 base from V and 6 bases from J; bases unmatched to any gene: 8. The CDR3 loop spans 17 amino acids. CDR3 DNA sequence: TGTGCCAGCAGTGAAGGACTAGCGGGAGGGCCCCCTGGCGAGCAGTACTTC. Amino acid sequence: CASSEGLAGGPPGEQYF.